Included here is one T cell receptor (beta chain) sequence, with context. Its specificity is unknown. The PCR ran on 60 Vbeta and 13 Jbeta primers. Profiling relied on immunoSEQ multiplex PCR, and the TCRdb table lists in-frame clones only, not all of them. The table shows about 210,000 clones, with about nine tenths occurring only once. This specimen belongs to a study of cytomegalovirus exposure and HLA in healthy donors. Looking at the study overall: Earlier results showed roughly 120 million unique TCR beta sequences derived from roughly 180 million T cells.

Overall study results and limits: According to reports, the classifier identified cytomegalovirus status with high specificity and sensitivity. TCR beta V- and J-gene trimming, according to a later analysis, was linked to a missense DCLRE1C variant.

The receptor was derived from a boy aged 2 to 9 in good health and CMV-seronegative. Material: PBMCs.

CDR3 loop: CASSQELRGQETQYF. Here the CDR3 DNA reads TGTGCCAGCAGCCAAGAATTACGGGGTCAAGAGACCCAGTACTTC. The gene calls are TRBV4-2 and TRBJ2-5; D might be TRBD2 (5 bases). This CDR3 comprises 15 residues. Trimming removed 0 bases at V and 2 bases at J, with 10 bases between. From germline, CDR1 is LGHNA and CDR2 YNFKEQ.